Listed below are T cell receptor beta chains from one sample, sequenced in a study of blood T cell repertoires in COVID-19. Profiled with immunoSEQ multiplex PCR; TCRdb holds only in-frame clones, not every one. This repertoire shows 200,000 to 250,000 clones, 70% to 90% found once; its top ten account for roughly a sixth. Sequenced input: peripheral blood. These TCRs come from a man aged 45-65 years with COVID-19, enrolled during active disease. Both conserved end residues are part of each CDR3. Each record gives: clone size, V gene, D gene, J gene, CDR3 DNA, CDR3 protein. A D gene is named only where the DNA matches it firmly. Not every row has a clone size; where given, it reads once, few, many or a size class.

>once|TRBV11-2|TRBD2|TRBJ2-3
TGTGCCAGCAGCTTATATAGCGGGACTAGCTCGTCGGCGCAGTATTTT
CASSLYSGTSSSAQYF
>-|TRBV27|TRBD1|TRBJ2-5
TGTGCCAGCAGCCCCGCCGGACAGGGCGGCGAGACCCAGTACTTC
CASSPAGQGGETQYF
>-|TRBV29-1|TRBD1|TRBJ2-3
TGCAGCGTTGTTGGACAGGGAGATACGCAGTATTTT
CSVVGQGDTQYF
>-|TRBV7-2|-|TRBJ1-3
TGTGCCAGCAGCTTAGCACAGGGAACTGGAAACACCATATATTTT
CASSLAQGTGNTIYF
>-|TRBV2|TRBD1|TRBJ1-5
TGTGCCAGCAGTGAAGGAACAGGGGGGAATCAGCCCCAGCATTTT
CASSEGTGGNQPQHF
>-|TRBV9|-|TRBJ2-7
TGTGCCAGCAGCGTCGAACAGGGTGGCGAGCAGTACTTC
CASSVEQGGEQYF
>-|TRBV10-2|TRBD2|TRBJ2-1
TGCGCCGCGGCTAGGAGGGCGGGAGAAGACTACAATGAGCAGTTCTTC
CAAARRAGEDYNEQFF
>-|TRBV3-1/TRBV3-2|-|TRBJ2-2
TGTGCCAGTCGCAGAGGACTCACCAACACCGGGGAGCTGTTTTTT
CASRRGLTNTGELFF
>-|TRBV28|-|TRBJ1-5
TGTGCCAGCAGTTTGACGACTGGGGGGAACCAGCCCCAGCATTTT
CASSLTTGGNQPQHF
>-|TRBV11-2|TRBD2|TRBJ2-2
TGTGCCAGCAGCTTACTGCGGGGGGCCGGGGAGCTGTTTTTT
CASSLLRGAGELFF
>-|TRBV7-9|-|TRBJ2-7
TGTGCCAGCAGCCCCAACTTTAGGGAGCGGGTTTCCTACGAGCAGTACTTC
CASSPNFRERVSYEQYF
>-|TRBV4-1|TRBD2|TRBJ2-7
TGCGCCAGCAGGAGCGGGAGGGGCGAGCAGTACTTC
CASRSGRGEQYF
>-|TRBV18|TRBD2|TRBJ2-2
TGTGCCAGCTCACGCAGCCCGGGGGGGCTAGATGACACCGGGGAGCTGTTTTTT
CASSRSPGGLDDTGELFF
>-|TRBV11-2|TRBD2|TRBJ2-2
TGTGCCAGCAGCCAAGCGGGGGGCTTCACCGGGGAGCTGTTTTTT
CASSQAGGFTGELFF
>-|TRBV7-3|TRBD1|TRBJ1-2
TGTGCCAGCAGTTTAGACAGGGTGGGCCACTATGGCTACACCTTC
CASSLDRVGHYGYTF
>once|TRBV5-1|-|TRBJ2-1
TGCGCCAGCAGCTTGGAGCCGGGGGTAGGCGATGAGCAGTTCTTC
CASSLEPGVGDEQFF
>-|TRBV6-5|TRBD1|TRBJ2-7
TGTGCCAGCACTCGCGACAGGGCGCTCTACGAGCAGTACTTC
CASTRDRALYEQYF